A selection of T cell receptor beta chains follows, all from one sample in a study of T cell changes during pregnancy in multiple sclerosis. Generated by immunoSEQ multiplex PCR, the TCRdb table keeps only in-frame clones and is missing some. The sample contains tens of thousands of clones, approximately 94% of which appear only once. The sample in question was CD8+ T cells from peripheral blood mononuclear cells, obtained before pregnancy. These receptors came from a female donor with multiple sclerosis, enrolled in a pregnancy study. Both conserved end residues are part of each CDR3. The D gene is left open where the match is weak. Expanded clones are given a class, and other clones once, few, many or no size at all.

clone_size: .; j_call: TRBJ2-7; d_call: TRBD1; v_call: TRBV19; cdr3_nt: TGTGCCAGTAGTATGGGGACAGGGGGCTACGAGCAGTACTTC; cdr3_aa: CASSMGTGGYEQYF
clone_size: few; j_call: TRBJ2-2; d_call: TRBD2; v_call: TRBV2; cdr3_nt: TGTGCCAGCAGTGATATCCTCGCTAGCGGGAGCACCGGGGAGCTGTTTTTT; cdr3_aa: CASSDILASGSTGELFF
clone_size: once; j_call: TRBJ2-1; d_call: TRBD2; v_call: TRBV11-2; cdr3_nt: TGTGCCAGCAGCTCAACAGGGACTAGCGGGAGATGGAGTGAGCAGTTCTTC; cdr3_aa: CASSSTGTSGRWSEQFF
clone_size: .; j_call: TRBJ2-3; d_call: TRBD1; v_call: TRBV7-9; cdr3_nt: TGTGCCAGCAGCCCCCCCGGGACAGGGTCCCCAGATACGCAGTATTTT; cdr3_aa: CASSPPGTGSPDTQYF
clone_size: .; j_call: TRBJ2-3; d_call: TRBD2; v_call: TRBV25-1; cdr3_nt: TGTGCCAGCAGTGGGGGACTAGCGGGAGAAGGAAACACAGATACGCAGTATTTT; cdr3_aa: CASSGGLAGEGNTDTQYF
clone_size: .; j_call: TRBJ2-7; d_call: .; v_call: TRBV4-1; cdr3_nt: TGCGCCAGCAGCCAAGATCGGACAATCGGCGAGCAGTACTTC; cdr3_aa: CASSQDRTIGEQYF
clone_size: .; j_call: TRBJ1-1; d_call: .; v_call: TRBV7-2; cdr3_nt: TGTGCCAGCAGCGCAAGCACAGGTGCTGAAGCTTTCTTT; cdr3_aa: CASSASTGAEAFF
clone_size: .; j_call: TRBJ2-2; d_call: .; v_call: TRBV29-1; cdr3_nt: TGCAGCGTTGAGGATGGCGGGCTGAACACCGGGGAGCTGTTTTTT; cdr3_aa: CSVEDGGLNTGELFF
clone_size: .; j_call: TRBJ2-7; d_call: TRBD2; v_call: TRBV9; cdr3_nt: TGTGCCAGCAGCGTAGGAGGGCTAGCGGGAGACGAGCAGTACTTC; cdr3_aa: CASSVGGLAGDEQYF
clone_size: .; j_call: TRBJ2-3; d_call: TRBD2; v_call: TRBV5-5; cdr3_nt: TGTGCCAGCAGCCCCTCCCGGGGGGGATGGGTCACAGATACGCAGTATTTT; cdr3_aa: CASSPSRGGWVTDTQYF
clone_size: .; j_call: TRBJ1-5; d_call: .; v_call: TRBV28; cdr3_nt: TGTGCCAGCAGTTTAGAGTGGGACAATTATCAGCCCCAGCATTTT; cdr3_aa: CASSLEWDNYQPQHF
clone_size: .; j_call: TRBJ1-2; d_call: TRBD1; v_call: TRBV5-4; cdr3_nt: TGTGCCAGCAGCCCGACACCTGAGGGGACAGGGGGTGACGGTGGCTACACCTTC; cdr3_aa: CASSPTPEGTGGDGGYTF
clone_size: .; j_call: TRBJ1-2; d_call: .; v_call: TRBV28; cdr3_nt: TGTGCCAGCAGTCAGCTAGGCTTCTATGGCTACACCTTC; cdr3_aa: CASSQLGFYGYTF
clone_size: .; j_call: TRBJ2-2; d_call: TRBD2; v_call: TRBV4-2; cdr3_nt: TGTGCCAGCAGCTCAGCCCCCGGGGGGGAGCGGCACACCGGGGAGCTGTTTTTT; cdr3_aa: CASSSAPGGERHTGELFF
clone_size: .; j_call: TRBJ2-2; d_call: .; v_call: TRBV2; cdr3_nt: TGTGCCAGCAGGGAGGGCGGGGAGCTGTTTTTT; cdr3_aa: CASREGGELFF
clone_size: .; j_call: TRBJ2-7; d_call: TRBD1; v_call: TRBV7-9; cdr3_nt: TGTGCCAGCAGAAAAGGGGACAGGGGGGACGAGCAGTACTTC; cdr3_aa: CASRKGDRGDEQYF
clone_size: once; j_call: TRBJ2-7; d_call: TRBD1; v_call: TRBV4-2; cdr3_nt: TGTGCCAGCAGCCAACCAGGGGGTGAGTACGAGCAGTACTTC; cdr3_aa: CASSQPGGEYEQYF
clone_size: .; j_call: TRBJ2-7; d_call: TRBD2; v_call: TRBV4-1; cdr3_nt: TGCGCCAGCAGCCAACTTAGCGGGAGGGCATTCTACGAGCAGTACTTC; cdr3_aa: CASSQLSGRAFYEQYF
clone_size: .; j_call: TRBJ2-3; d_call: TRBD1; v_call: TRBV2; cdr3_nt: TGTGCCAGCGAACGGGGGACAGGCCGCACAGATACGCAGTATTTT; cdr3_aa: CASERGTGRTDTQYF
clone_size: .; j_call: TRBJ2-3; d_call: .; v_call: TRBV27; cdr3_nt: TGTGCCAGCAGTTGGAATCGGGAGACAGATACGCAGTATTTT; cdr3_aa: CASSWNRETDTQYF
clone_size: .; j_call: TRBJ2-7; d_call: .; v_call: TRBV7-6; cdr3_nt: TGTGCCAGCAGCTTAAGCGGCCCCTCCAACGAGCAGTACTTC; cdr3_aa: CASSLSGPSNEQYF
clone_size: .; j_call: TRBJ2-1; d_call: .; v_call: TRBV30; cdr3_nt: TGTGCCTGGAGTGGAGAACGGCAATACGGGAGTGGTAGGAATGAGCAGTTCTTC; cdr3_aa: CAWSGERQYGSGRNEQFF
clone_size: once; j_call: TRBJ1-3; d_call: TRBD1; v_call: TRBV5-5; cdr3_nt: TGTGCCAGCAGCATCGGGACAGCCAACTCTGGAAACACCATATATTTT; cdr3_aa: CASSIGTANSGNTIYF
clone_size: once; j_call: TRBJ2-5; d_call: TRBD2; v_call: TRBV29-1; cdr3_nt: TGCAGCGTTGTGGTCGTAGCGGGAGTTTTGGAAGAGACCCAGTACTTC; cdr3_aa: CSVVVVAGVLEETQYF